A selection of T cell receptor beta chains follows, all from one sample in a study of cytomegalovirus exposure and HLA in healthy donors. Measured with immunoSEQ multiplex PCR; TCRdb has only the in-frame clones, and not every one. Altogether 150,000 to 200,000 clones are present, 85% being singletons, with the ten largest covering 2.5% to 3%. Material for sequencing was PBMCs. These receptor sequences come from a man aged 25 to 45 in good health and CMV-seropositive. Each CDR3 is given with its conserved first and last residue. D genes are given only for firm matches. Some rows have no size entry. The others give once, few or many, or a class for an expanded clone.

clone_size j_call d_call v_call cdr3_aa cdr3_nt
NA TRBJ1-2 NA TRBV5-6 CASWGGARSYGYTF TGTGCCAGCTGGGGGGGGGCTAGGAGCTATGGCTACACCTTC
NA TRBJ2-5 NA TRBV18 CASSRGRQVQETQYF TGTGCCAGCTCACGAGGGAGACAGGTTCAAGAGACCCAGTACTTC
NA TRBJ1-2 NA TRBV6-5 CASSYSAENYGYTF TGTGCCAGCAGTTACTCTGCGGAGAACTATGGCTACACCTTC
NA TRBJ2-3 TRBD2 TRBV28 CAREGMITDTQYF TGTGCCCGGGAGGGGATGATCACAGATACGCAGTATTTT
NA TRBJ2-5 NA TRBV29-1 CSVEVGAQETQYF TGCAGCGTTGAAGTGGGCGCCCAAGAGACCCAGTACTTC
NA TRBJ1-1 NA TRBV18 CASSSKRTENTEAFF TGTGCCAGCTCATCGAAAAGGACAGAGAACACTGAAGCTTTCTTT
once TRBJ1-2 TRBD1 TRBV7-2 CASSWDRAGYTF TGTGCCAGCAGCTGGGACAGGGCTGGCTACACCTTC
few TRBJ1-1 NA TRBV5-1 CASSLAFDTEAFF TGCGCCAGCAGCTTGGCCTTTGACACTGAAGCTTTCTTT
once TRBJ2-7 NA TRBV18 CASSLRPGSSYEQYF TGTGCCAGCTCACTGAGGCCCGGGAGCTCCTACGAGCAGTACTTC
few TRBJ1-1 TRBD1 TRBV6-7 CASSYQGAVEAFF TGTGCCAGCAGTTACCAGGGGGCGGTTGAAGCTTTCTTT
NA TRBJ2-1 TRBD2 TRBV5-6 CASSLGLAGFNEQFF TGTGCCAGCAGCCTGGGACTAGCGGGATTCAATGAGCAGTTCTTC
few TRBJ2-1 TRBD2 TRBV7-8 CASSLASTSTTGRAYNEQFF TGTGCCAGCAGCCTAGCCTCGACTAGCACCACAGGACGGGCCTACAATGAGCAGTTCTTC
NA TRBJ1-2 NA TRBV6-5 CASSYSRSGSNYGYTF TGTGCCAGCAGTTACTCGAGATCAGGGTCGAACTATGGCTACACCTTC
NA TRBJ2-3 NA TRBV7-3 CASSLDRITDTQYF TGTGCCAGCAGCTTAGACAGGATCACAGATACGCAGTATTTT
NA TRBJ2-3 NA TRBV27 CADWRGRSTDTQYF TGTGCCGATTGGCGAGGGCGGAGCACAGATACGCAGTATTTT
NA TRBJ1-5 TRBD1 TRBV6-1 CASSGPGQYNQPQHF TGTGCCAGCAGTGGGCCGGGACAGTACAATCAGCCCCAGCATTTT
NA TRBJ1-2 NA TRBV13 CASSSLYRQGSEGFSRGYTF TGTGCCAGCAGCTCCCTCTATCGTCAGGGGTCAGAGGGCTTTTCAAGAGGCTACACCTTC
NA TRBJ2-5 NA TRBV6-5 CASSPLSGQETQYF TGTGCCAGCAGTCCTCTTAGCGGACAAGAGACCCAGTACTTC
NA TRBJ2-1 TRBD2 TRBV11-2 CASSLTSGSGNEQFF TGTGCCAGCAGCTTAACTAGCGGGAGTGGAAATGAGCAGTTCTTC
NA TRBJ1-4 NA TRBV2 CASSEGGNEKLFF TGTGCCAGCAGTGAGGGGGGGAATGAAAAACTGTTTTTT
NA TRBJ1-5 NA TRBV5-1 CASSLSDSTNQPQHF TGCGCCAGCAGCTTGAGTGACAGCACTAATCAGCCCCAGCATTTT
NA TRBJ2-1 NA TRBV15 CATSRGRVGQFF TGTGCCACCAGCAGAGGGAGGGTGGGGCAGTTCTTC
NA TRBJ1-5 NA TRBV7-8 CASSFGTSYSNQPQHF TGTGCCAGCAGCTTCGGGACATCGTATAGCAATCAGCCCCAGCATTTT
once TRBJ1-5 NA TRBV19 CASSSGVQPQHF TGTGCCAGTAGTTCGGGGGTCCAGCCCCAGCATTTT
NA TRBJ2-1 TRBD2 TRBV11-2 CASSPGGGGQFF TGTGCCAGCAGCCCGGGGGGAGGAGGGCAGTTCTTC
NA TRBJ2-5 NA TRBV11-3 CASSLGFASGPETQYF TGTGCCAGCAGCTTAGGTTTTGCGAGCGGACCAGAGACCCAGTACTTC
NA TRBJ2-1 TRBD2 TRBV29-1 CSVAGGLAGDNEQFF TGCAGCGTTGCTGGTGGACTAGCGGGGGACAATGAGCAGTTCTTC
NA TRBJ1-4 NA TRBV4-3 CASSQGGGGQSPTNEKLFF TGCGCCAGCAGCCAAGGCGGTGGCGGACAGAGCCCAACTAATGAAAAACTGTTTTTT
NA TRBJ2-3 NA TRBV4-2 CASSQPYRDLNTDTQYF TGTGCCAGCAGCCAACCCTACCGGGACTTAAACACAGATACGCAGTATTTT
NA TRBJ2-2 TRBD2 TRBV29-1 CSGGGTGELFF TGCAGCGGGGGGGGCACCGGGGAGCTGTTTTTT
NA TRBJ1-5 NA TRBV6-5 CASSQVGSRQPQHF TGTGCCAGCAGTCAAGTCGGCAGCAGGCAGCCCCAGCATTTT
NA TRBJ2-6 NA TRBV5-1 CASSLVRAGANVLTF TGCGCCAGCAGCTTGGTGAGGGCCGGGGCCAACGTCCTGACTTTC